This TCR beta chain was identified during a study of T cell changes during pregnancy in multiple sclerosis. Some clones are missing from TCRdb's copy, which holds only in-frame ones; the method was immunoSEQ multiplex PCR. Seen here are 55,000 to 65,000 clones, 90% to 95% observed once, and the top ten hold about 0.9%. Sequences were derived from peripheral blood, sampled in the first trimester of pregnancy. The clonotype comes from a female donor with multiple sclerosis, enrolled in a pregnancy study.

In nucleotides, the CDR3 is TGCAGCGTCGCTCAGAGGAATGAGCAGTTCTTC. It yields the protein CSVAQRNEQFF. The chain joins TRBV29-1 to TRBJ2-1, with D hard to call. V shed 6 bases and J shed 7 bases, with 10 bases lying between them. The germline V gene encodes CDR1 SQVTM and CDR2 ANQGSEA. The CDR3 extends over 11 amino acids.